The subject of this entry is one T cell receptor beta chain. Its target is unknown. This sample stems from a study of cytotoxic CD8 clonotypes in ibrutinib-treated CLL. For the study at large: There were roughly twelve relapsed/refractory patients and about 15 treatment-naive patients, and under 18 were IGHV unmutated.

Profiling relied on immunoSEQ multiplex PCR, and the TCRdb table lists in-frame clones only, not all of them. The sample lists some 100,000 clones; 55% to 75% were seen once. Study results and limitations: At progression, clonality fell back toward baseline after rising at ibrutinib response. The clonality rise at ibrutinib response reflected private clonotype expansion. Baseline levels of clonality went above those of age-matched healthy donors and moved with circulating CD8+ T-cell counts.

The TCR was taken from a human donor with chronic lymphocytic leukemia. The sample consisted of PBMCs, taken after 24 months of ibrutinib treatment.

This CDR3 is CASSPDRGLNTEAFF. The CDR3 coding sequence is TGTGCCAGCTCACCCGACAGGGGCTTAAACACTGAAGCTTTCTTT. The V and J genes are TRBV18 and TRBJ1-1, with 8 bases that match TRBD1. The CDR3 has 15 amino acids. Losses at the gene ends were 3 bases for V and 2 bases for J; bases not matched to a gene: 5. Germline CDR1 KGHSH, CDR2 LQKENI.